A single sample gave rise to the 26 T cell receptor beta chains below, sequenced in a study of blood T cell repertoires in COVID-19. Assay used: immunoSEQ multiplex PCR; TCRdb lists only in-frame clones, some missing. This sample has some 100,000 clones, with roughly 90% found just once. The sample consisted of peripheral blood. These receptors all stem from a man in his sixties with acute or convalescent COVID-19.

The CDR3 loop is CASSSGTGNQPQHF. The DNA for the CDR3 is TGTGCCAGTAGTTCCGGGACAGGGAATCAGCCCCAGCATTTT. The chain recombines TRBV19 with TRBJ1-5; 9 bases line up with TRBD1. The CDR3 runs 14 residues. V dropped 5 bases and J dropped 4; count of bases not matched to a gene: 3. The germline gives CDR1 LNHDA, CDR2 SQIVND (reference sequence).

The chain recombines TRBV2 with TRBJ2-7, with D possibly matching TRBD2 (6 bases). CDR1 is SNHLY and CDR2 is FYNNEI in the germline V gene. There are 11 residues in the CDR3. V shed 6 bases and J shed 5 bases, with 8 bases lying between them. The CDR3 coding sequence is TGTGCCAGCAGGGGGGGACACGAGCAGTACTTC. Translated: CASRGGHEQYF.

The CDR3 is CASSLEGSYTGELFF. In nucleotides, the CDR3 is TGTGCCAGCAGTTTAGAGGGCTCATACACCGGGGAGCTGTTTTTT. The chain employs TRBV27 and TRBJ2-2, with D perhaps TRBD2 (5 bases). Germline CDR1 and CDR2: MNHEY and SMNVEV (reference sequence). This CDR3 comprises 15 residues. V gave up 2 bases and J gave up 3 bases, with 10 bases separating them.

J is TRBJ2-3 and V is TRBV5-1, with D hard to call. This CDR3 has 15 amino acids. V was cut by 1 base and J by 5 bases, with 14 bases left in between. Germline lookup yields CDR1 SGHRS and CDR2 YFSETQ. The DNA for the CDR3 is TGCGCCAGCAGCTTGATTCCAGCGCCTGAAGATACGCAGTATTTT. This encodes CASSLIPAPEDTQYF. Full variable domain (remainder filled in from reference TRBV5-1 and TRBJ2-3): KAGVTQTPRYLIKTRGQQVTLSCSPISGHRSVSWYQQTPGQGLQFLFEYFSETQRNKGNFPGRFSGRQFSNSRSEMNVSTLELGDSALYLCASSLIPAPEDTQYFGPGTRLTVL.

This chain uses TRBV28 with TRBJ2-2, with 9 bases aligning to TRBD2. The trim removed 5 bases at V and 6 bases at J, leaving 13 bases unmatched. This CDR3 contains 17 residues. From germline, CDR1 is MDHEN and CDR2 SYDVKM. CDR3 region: CASSTFTSGRGSGELFF. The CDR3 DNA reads TGTGCCAGCAGTACCTTCACTAGCGGGCGAGGATCCGGGGAGCTGTTTTTT.

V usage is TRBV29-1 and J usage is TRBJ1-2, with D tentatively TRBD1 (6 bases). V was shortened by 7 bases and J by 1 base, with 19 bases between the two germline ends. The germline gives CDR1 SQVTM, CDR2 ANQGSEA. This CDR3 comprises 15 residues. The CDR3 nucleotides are TGCAGCGCTTCAGGGGTAGAGGGAAATAACTATGGCTACACCTTC. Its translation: CSASGVEGNNYGYTF.

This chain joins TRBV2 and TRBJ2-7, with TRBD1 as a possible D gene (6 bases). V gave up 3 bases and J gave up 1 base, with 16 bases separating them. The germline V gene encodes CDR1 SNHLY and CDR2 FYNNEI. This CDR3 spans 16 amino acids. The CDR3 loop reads CASSEGHSFKSYEQYF. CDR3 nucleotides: TGTGCCAGCAGTGAGGGACACAGTTTTAAATCCTACGAGCAGTACTTC.

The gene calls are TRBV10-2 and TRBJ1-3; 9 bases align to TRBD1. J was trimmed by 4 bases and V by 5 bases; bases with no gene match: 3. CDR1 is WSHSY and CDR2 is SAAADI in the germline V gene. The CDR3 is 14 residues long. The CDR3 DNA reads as TGCGCCAGCAGTTCTACAGGGGGCGGAAACACCATATATTTT. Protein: CASSSTGGGNTIYF.

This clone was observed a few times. This CDR3 reads CASSWDRDNTEAFF. The CDR3 DNA is TGTGCCAGTAGTTGGGACAGGGATAACACTGAAGCTTTCTTT. V and J are TRBV19 and TRBJ1-1; TRBD1 matches 9 bases. The V and J ends lost 5 bases and 2 bases, in that order; junction bases with no gene match: 3. The CDR3 covers 14 residues. CDR1 and CDR2 (germline): LNHDA, SQIVND (reference sequence).

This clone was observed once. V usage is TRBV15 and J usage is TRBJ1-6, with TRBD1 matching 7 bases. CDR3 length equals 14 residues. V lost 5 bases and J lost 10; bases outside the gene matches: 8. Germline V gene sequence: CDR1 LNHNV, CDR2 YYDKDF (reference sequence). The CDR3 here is CATSFDRVGSPLHF. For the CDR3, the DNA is TGTGCCACCAGCTTCGACAGGGTTGGGTCACCCCTCCACTTT.

Here the CDR3 DNA reads TGTGCCAGCAGCCAGGCCGGGACAGGGGGCAACTCACCCCTCCACTTT. Protein product: CASSQAGTGGNSPLHF. The chain recombines TRBV3-1 (or the pseudogene TRBV3-2) with TRBJ1-6; the match to TRBD1 covers 12 bases. Trimming took 3 bases from V and 10 from J; bases not matched to a gene: 7. Germline loops: CDR1 LGHDT, CDR2 YNNKEL (reference sequence). This CDR3 comprises 16 residues.

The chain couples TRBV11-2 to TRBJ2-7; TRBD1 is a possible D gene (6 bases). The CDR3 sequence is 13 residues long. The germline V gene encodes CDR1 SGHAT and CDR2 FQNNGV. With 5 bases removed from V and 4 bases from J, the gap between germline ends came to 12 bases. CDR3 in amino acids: CASSQGRGYEQYV. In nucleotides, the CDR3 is TGTGCCAGCAGCCAGGGCAGGGGTTACGAGCAGTACGTC.

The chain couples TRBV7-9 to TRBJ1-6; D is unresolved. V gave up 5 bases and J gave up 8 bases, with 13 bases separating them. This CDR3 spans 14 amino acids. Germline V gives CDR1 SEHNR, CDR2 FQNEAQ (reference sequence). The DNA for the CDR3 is TGTGCCAGCAGCCGGACTTACGGGGATTCACCCCTCCACTTT. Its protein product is CASSRTYGDSPLHF.

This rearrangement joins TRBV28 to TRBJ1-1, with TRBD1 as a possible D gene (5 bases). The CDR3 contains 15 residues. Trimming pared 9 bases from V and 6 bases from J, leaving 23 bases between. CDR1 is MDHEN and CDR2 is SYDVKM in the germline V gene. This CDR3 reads CASSARQRVYSEAFF. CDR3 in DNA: TGTGCCAGTTCCGCCCGACAGCGCGTTTATTCTGAAGCTTTCTTT.

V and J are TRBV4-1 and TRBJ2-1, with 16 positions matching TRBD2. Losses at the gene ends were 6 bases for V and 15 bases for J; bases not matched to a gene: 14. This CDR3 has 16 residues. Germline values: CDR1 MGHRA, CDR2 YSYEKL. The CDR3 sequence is CASSDAGTSGRVPRFF. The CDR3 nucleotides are TGCGCCAGCAGTGATGCCGGGACTAGCGGGAGGGTCCCCCGGTTCTTC.

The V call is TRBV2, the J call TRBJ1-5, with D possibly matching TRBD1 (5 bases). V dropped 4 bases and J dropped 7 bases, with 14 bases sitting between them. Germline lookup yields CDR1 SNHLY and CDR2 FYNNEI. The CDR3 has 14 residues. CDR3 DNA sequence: TGTGCCAGCAGTGGGACAAGGGCACGACAGCCCCAGCATTTT. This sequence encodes CASSGTRARQPQHF.

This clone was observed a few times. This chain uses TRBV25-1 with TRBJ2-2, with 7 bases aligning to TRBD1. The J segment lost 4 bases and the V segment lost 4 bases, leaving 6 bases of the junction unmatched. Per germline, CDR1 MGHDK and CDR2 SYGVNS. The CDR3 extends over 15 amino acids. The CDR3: CASSGRQGTTGELFF. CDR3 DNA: TGTGCCAGCAGTGGACGACAGGGAACCACCGGGGAGCTGTTTTTT.

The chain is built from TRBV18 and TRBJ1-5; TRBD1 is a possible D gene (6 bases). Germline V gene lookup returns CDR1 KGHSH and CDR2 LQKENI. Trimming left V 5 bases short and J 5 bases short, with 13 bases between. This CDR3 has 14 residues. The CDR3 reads CASSLRGNDQPQHF. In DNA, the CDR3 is TGTGCCAGCTCATTGAGGGGGAACGATCAGCCCCAGCATTTT.

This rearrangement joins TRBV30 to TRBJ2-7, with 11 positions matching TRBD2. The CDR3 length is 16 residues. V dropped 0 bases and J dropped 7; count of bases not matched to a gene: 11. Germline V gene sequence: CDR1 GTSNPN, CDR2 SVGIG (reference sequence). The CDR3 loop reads CAWSVGGTSGRNEQYF. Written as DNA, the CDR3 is TGTGCCTGGAGTGTAGGGGGTACTAGCGGGAGAAATGAGCAGTACTTC.

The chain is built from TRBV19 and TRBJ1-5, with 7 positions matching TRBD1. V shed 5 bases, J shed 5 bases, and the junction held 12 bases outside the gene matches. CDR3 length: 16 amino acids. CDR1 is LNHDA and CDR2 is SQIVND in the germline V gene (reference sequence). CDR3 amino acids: CASSRQGPMGDQPQHF. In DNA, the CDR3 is TGTGCCAGTAGTCGACAGGGTCCTATGGGGGATCAGCCCCAGCATTTT. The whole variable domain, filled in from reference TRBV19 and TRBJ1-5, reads DGGITQSPKYLFRKEGQNVTLSCEQNLNHDAMYWYRQDPGQGLRLIYYSQIVNDFQKGDIAEGYSVSREKKESFPLTVTSAQKNPTAFYLCASSRQGPMGDQPQHFGDGTRLSIL.

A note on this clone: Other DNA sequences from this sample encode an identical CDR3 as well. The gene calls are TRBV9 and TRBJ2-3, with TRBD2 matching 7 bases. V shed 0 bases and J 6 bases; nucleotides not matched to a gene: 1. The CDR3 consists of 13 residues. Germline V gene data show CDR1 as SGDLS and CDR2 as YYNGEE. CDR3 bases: TGTGCCAGCAGCGTAGGGGGAGGGGATACGCAGTATTTT. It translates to CASSVGGGDTQYF.

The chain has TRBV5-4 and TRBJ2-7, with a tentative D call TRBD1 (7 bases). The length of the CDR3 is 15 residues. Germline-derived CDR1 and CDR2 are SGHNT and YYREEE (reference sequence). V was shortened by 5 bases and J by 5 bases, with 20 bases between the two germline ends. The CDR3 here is CASRRGGRGMDEQYF. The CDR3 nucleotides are TGTGCCAGCAGGCGGGGCGGCAGGGGGATGGACGAGCAGTACTTC.

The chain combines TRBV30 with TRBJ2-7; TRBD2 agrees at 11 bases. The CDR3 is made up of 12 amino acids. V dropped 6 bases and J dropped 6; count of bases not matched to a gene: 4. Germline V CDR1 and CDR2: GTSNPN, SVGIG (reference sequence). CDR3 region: CACVSGRVEQYF. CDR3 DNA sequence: TGTGCCTGTGTTAGCGGGAGGGTCGAGCAGTACTTC. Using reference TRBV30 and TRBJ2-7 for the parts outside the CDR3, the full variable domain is SQTIHQWPATLVQPVGSPLSLECTVEGTSNPNLYWYRQAAGRGLQLLFYSVGIGQISSEVPQNLSASRPQDRQFILSSKKLLLSDSGFYLCACVSGRVEQYFGPGTRLTVT.

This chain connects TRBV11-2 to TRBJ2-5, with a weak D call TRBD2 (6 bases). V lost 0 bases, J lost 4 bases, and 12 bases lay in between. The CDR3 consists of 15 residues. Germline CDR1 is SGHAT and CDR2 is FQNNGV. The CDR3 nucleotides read TGTGCCAGCAGCTTAGATTCAAGGGGAGGAGAGACCCAGTACTTC. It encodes CASSLDSRGGETQYF. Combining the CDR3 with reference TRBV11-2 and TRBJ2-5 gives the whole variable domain EAGVAQSPRYKIIEKRQSVAFWCNPISGHATLYWYQQILGQGPKLLIQFQNNGVVDDSQLPKDRFSAERLKGVDSTLKIQPAKLEDSAVYLCASSLDSRGGETQYFGPGTRLLVL.

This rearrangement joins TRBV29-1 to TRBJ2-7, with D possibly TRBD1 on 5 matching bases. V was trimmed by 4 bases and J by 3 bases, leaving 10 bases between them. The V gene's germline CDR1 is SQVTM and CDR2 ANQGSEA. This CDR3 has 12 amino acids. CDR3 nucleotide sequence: TGCAGCGTTGGACAGACACTCTACGAGCAGTACTTC. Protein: CSVGQTLYEQYF.

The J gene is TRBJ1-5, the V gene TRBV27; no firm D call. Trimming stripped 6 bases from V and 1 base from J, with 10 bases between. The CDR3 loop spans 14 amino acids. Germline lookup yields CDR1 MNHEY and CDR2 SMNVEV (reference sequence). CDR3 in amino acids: CASRSVRSNQPQHF. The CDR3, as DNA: TGTGCCAGCAGGAGCGTCCGAAGCAATCAGCCCCAGCATTTT.